The entry below describes one TCR beta chain. The antigen remains undetermined. The record originates from a study of OX40 agonist ivuxolimab in advanced cancers. Whole-study context: With ivuxolimab, an agonistic anti-OX40 (CD134) antibody, patients were treated. In this trial design, patients received ivuxolimab intravenously at 0.01 to 10 mg/kg every 2 weeks. General observations from the study: Normalized T-cell clonal expansion was also low in a subset of nonresponders. Still undetermined is the antigen specificity of the expanded peripheral T cells.

Profiling relied on immunoSEQ multiplex PCR, and the TCRdb table lists in-frame clones only, not all of them. The data hold about 49,000 clones, with roughly 94% observed a single time. The germline V gene has CDR1 SGHDT and CDR2 YYEEEE. CDR3 length: 13 residues. The V end was cut by 4 bases, the J end by 8 bases, with 15 bases between. This clonotype was obtained from an adult with an advanced solid tumor such as melanoma, head and neck, liver or kidney cancer. The chain recombines TRBV5-6 with TRBJ1-2; D is possibly TRBD1 (5 bases). The input for sequencing was CD4+ or CD8+ T cells sorted from blood, taken in a trial of the OX40 agonist ivuxolimab. The CDR3 coding sequence is TGTGCCAGCAGCCTCGGGGGGTTGGAAGGCTACACCTTC. This translates into CASSLGGLEGYTF.